Described below is a single T cell receptor (beta chain) sequence and its context. This entry is derived from a study of hypomethylating agent response in myelodysplastic syndrome. For the study at large: Patients received azacitidine (about 70% of the 11) or decitabine (3 of 11). Four or five patients were non-responders, while about six showed complete response or hematologic improvement. Complete response or hematologic improvement counted as response; others were non-responders.

V was shortened by 6 bases and J by 4 bases, with 10 bases between the two germline ends. This CDR3 is built from 12 residues. CDR1 MNHNY and CDR2 SVGAGI come from the germline V gene (reference sequence). TCRdb's copy holds only in-frame clones and misses some; the assay was immunoSEQ multiplex PCR. Seen here are 2,500 to 4,000 clones, 87% observed once, and the top ten hold less than 20%. This receptor was identified in a human donor with myelodysplastic syndrome. V is TRBV6-6 and J is TRBJ2-7; maybe TRBD1 (6 bases). The sample consisted of bone marrow, taken before or after starting hypomethylating agent treatment for myelodysplastic syndrome (not recorded which). CDR3 region: CASSRQEYEQYF. The CDR3 coding sequence is TGTGCCAGCAGCCGACAGGAGTACGAGCAGTACTTC.